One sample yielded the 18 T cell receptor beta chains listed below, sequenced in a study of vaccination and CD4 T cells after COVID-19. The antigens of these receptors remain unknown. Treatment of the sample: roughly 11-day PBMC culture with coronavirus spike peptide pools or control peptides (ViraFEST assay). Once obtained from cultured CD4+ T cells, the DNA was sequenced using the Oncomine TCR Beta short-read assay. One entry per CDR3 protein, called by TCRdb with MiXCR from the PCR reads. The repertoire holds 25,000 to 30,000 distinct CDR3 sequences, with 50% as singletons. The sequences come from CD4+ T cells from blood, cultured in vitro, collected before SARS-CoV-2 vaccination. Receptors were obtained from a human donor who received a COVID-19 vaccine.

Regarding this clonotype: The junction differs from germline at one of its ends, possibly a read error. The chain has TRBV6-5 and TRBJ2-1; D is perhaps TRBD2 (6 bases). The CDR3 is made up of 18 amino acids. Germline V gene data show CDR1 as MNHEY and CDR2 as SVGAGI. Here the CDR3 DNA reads TGTGCCAGCAGTTACGCGCCGGGCGGGGCCGCGCTATACAATGAGCGGTTCTTC. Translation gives CASSYAPGGAALYNERFF.

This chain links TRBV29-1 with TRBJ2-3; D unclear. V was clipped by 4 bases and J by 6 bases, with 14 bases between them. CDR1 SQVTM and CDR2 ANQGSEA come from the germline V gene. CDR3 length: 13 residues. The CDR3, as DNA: TGCAGCGTTGGGGATCCGGGCAGGGATACGCAGTATTTT. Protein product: CSVGDPGRDTQYF.

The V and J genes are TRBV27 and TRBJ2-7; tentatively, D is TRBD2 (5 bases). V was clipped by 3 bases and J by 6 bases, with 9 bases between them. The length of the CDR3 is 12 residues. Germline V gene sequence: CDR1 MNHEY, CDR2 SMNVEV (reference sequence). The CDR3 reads CASSFFGGEQYF. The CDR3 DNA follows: TGTGCCAGCAGTTTTTTCGGAGGCGAGCAGTACTTC.

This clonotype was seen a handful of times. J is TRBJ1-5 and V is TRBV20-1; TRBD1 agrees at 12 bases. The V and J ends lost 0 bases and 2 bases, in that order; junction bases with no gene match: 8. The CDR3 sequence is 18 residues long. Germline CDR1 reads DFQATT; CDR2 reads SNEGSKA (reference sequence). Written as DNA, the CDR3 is TGCAGTGCTAGAGAAATTGGGACAGGGGGCTATGGCAATCAGCCCCAGCATTTT. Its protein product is CSAREIGTGGYGNQPQHF.

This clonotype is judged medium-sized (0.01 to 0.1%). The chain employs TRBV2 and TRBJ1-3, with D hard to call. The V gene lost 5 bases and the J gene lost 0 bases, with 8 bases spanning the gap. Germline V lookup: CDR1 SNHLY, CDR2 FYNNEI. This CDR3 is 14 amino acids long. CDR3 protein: CASSWTVSGNTIYF. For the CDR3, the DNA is TGTGCCAGCAGTTGGACGGTCTCTGGAAACACCATATATTTT.

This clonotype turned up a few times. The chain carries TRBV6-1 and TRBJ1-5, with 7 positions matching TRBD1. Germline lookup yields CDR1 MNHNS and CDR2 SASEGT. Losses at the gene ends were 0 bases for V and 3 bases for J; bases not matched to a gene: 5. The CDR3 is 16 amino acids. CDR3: CASSEAGGLLNQPQHF. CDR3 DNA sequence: TGTGCCAGCAGTGAAGCAGGGGGCCTACTCAATCAGCCCCAGCATTTT.

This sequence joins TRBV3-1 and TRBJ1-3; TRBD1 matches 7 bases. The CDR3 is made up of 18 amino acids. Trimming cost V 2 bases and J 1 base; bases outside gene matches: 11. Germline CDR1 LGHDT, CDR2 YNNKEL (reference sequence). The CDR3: CASSQPRPGTASGNTIYF. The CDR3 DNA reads TGTGCCAGCAGCCAACCAAGGCCAGGGACAGCATCTGGAAACACCATATATTTT.

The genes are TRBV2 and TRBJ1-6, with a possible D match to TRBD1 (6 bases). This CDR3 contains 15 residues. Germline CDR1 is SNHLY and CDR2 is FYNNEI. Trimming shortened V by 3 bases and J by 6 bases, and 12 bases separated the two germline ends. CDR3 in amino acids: CASSESDRPNSPLHF. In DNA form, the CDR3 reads TGTGCCAGCAGTGAGTCCGACAGGCCTAATTCACCCCTCCACTTT.

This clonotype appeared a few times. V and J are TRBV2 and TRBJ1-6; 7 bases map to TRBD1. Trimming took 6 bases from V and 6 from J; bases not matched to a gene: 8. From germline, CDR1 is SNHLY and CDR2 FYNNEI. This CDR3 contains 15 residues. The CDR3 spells CASRLRGQINSPLHF. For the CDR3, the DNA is TGTGCCAGCAGATTAAGGGGACAGATTAATTCACCCCTCCACTTT.

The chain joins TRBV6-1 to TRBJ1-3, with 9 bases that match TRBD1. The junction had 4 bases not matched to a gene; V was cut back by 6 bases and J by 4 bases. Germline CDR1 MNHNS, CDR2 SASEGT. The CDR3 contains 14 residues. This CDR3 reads CASRKGTGGNTIYF. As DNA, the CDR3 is TGTGCCAGCAGGAAAGGGACAGGGGGAAACACCATATATTTT.

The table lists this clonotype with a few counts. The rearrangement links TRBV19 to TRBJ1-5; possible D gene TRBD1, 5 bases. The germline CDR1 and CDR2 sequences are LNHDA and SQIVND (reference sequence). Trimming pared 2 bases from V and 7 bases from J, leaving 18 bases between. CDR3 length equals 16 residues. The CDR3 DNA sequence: TGTGCCAGTAGTATATCCACTACAGGAGCCGGGCAGCCCCAGCATTTT. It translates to CASSISTTGAGQPQHF.

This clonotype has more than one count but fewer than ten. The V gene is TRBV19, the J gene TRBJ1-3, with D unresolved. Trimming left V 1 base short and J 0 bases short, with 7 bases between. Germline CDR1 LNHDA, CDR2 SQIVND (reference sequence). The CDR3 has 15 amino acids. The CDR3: CASSIGSLSGNTIYF. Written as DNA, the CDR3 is TGTGCCAGTAGTATAGGCAGCCTCTCTGGAAACACCATATATTTT. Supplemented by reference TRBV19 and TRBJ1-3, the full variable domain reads DGGITQSPKYLFRKEGQNVTLSCEQNLNHDAMYWYRQDPGQGLRLIYYSQIVNDFQKGDIAEGYSVSREKKESFPLTVTSAQKNPTAFYLCASSIGSLSGNTIYFGEGSWLTVV.

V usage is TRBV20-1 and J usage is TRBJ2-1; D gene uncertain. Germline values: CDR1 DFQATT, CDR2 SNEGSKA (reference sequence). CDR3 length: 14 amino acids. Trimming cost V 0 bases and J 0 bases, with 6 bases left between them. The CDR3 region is CSARDKLSYNEQFF. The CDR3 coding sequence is TGCAGTGCTAGAGATAAGCTCTCCTACAATGAGCAGTTCTTC.

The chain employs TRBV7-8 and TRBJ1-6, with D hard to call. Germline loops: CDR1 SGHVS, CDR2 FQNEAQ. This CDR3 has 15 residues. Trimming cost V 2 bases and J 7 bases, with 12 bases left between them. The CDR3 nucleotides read TGTGCCAGCAGCTTATCGGTCAGTAAAAATTCACCCCTCCACTTT. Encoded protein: CASSLSVSKNSPLHF.

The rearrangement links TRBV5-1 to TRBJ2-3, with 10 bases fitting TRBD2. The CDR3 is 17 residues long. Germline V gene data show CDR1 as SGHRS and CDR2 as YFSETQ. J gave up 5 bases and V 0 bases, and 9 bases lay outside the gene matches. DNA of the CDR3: TGCGCCAGCAGCTTGGACCTTGAGCGGGGGGGTCAAGATACGCAGTATTTT. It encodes CASSLDLERGGQDTQYF.

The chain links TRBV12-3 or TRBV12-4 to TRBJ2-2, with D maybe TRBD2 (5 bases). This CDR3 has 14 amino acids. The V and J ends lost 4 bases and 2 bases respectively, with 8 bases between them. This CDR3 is CASSSPSNTGELFF. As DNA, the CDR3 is TGTGCCAGCAGTTCCCCTAGCAACACCGGGGAGCTGTTTTTT.

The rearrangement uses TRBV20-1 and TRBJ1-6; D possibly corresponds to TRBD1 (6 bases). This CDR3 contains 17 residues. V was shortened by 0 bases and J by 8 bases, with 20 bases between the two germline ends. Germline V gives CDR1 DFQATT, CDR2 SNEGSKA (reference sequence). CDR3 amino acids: CSARDISLGGGYSPLHF. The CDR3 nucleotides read TGCAGTGCTAGAGATATAAGTCTAGGAGGGGGATATTCACCCCTCCACTTT.

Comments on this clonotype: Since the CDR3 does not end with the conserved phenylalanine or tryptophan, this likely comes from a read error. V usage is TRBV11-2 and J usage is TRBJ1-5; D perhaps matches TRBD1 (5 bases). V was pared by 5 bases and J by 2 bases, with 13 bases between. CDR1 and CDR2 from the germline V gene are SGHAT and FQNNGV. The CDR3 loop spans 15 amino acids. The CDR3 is CASSPGMRGNQPQHL. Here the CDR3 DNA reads TGTGCCAGCAGCCCAGGGATGAGGGGCAATCAGCCCCAGCATTTG.